One sample yielded the 27 T cell receptor beta chains listed below, sequenced in a study of T cell clusters in autoimmune cytopenias. Multiplex touch-down PCR amplified TRB using TRB-A and TRB-B pools in one tube. For each CDR3 protein, TCRdb gives one entry from its re-call of the multiplex PCR reads, without DNA. This repertoire includes about 15,000 distinct CDR3 sequences. TRB was amplified from roughly 250 ng of peripheral blood genomic DNA per sample. This sample was also put to use in a study of T cell repertoires in aging, cancer and after chemotherapy.

Sequenced input: peripheral blood. All receptors come from a human donor in good health.

According to its frequency, this clonotype is medium-sized. This rearrangement joins TRBV11-3 to TRBJ2-7; there is no DNA to check the TCRdb D call of TRBD2. CDR1 is SGHNT and CDR2 is YENEEA in the germline V gene. CDR3 length: 15 residues. CDR3 protein: CASSSPGLAGREQYF.

The J gene is TRBJ2-3, the V gene TRBV30. The CDR3 runs 13 residues. Germline V gene lookup returns CDR1 GTSNPN and CDR2 SVGIG (reference sequence). The CDR3 sequence: CAWSVEPRDTQYF.

The chain links TRBV12-5 to TRBJ1-1. The CDR3 is 15 residues long. The germline CDR1 and CDR2 sequences are LGHNT and FRNRAP. The CDR3 region is CAFLFPGLPNTEAFF.

The chain combines TRBV5-4 with TRBJ2-5. CDR1 SGHNT and CDR2 YYREEE come from the germline V gene (reference sequence). The CDR3 totals 14 residues. The chain's CDR3 is CASSLRLAVETQYF.

According to its frequency, this clonotype is medium-sized (0.01 to 0.1%). V and J are TRBV11-3 and TRBJ2-5; TCRdb designates TRBD1, a call that cannot be tested without DNA. This CDR3 region has 18 residues. Looked up from germline, CDR1 is SGHNT and CDR2 is YENEEA. CDR3 protein: CASSLALLGGGYRETQYF.

J is TRBJ2-1 and V is TRBV5-5. CDR3 size: 12 residues. Germline CDR1 and CDR2: SGHKS and YYEKEE (reference sequence). The CDR3 loop is CASSPYSGEQFF. Supplemented by reference TRBV5-5 and TRBJ2-1, the full variable domain reads DAGVTQSPTHLIKTRGQQVTLRCSPISGHKSVSWYQQVLGQGPQFIFQYYEKEERGRGNFPDRFSARQFPNYSSELNVNALLLGDSALYLCASSPYSGEQFFGPGTRLTVL.

The chain links TRBV6-5 to TRBJ1-2; as DNA is missing, the TRBD1 call by TCRdb cannot be tested. The CDR3 sequence is 12 residues long. CDR1 and CDR2 (germline): MNHEY, SVGAGI. This chain's CDR3 is CASTGGNYGYTF.

The chain couples TRBV6-5 to TRBJ2-1; the TCRdb call, TRBD2, lacks DNA for checking. This CDR3 has 18 residues. Germline lookup yields CDR1 MNHEY and CDR2 SVGAGI. This CDR3 reads CASSYFPFSSGTYNEQFF.

The rearrangement joins TRBV5-6 to TRBJ2-7; TCRdb lists TRBD1, though no DNA is available to test this call. The CDR3 totals 17 residues. In germline, CDR1 is SGHDT, CDR2 YYEEEE. This CDR3 is CASSLEGMRGALYEQYF.

By frequency, this clonotype is medium-sized (0.01 to 0.1%). The chain recombines TRBV15 with TRBJ1-4; TCRdb proposes TRBD1, but this gene call is untestable without DNA. The CDR3 contains 16 residues. Germline V gene data show CDR1 as LNHNV and CDR2 as YYDKDF (reference sequence). CDR3 amino acids: CATSATGFTTNEKLFF. The full variable domain, completed using reference TRBV15 and TRBJ1-4, is DAMVIQNPRYQVTQFGKPVTLSCSQTLNHNVMYWYQQKSSQAPKLLFHYYDKDFNNEADTPDNFQSRRPNTSFCFLDIRSPGLGDTAMYLCATSATGFTTNEKLFFGSGTQLSVL.

The gene calls are TRBV7-9 and TRBJ1-2. CDR1 is SEHNR, CDR2 FQNEAQ, per germline (reference sequence). This CDR3 region has 12 residues. CDR3 loop: CASSYKYYGYTF. The entire variable domain, with the rest obtained from reference TRBV7-9 and TRBJ1-2, is as follows: DTGVSQNPRHKITKRGQNVTFRCDPISEHNRLYWYRQTLGQGPEFLTYFQNEAQLEKSRLLSDRFSAERPKGSFSTLEIQRTEQGDSAMYLCASSYKYYGYTFGSGTRLTVV.

The CDR3 sequence is CASSSGGTVNTEAFF. V is TRBV11-1 and J is TRBJ1-1. CDR1 is SGHAT and CDR2 is FQDESV in the germline V gene (reference sequence). CDR3 size: 15 residues. Supplemented by reference TRBV11-1 and TRBJ1-1, the full variable domain reads EAEVAQSPRYKITEKSQAVAFWCDPISGHATLYWYRQILGQGPELLVQFQDESVVDDSQLPKDRFSAERLKGVDSTLKIQPAELGDSAMYLCASSSGGTVNTEAFFGQGTRLTVV.

The CDR3 loop reads CAWSTLAVRYEQYF. This chain joins TRBV30 and TRBJ2-7; TCRdb picks TRBD2, but there is no DNA to check that call. The germline gives CDR1 GTSNPN, CDR2 SVGIG (reference sequence). The CDR3 is 14 amino acids.

V and J are TRBV5-4 and TRBJ2-5. The germline gives CDR1 SGHNT, CDR2 YYREEE (reference sequence). This CDR3 contains 15 residues. This chain's CDR3 is CASSFLEERQETQYF.

The chain joins TRBV30 to TRBJ1-2. The CDR3 has 11 amino acids. Germline V gene data show CDR1 as GTSNPN and CDR2 as SVGIG (reference sequence). The CDR3 loop reads CAWATNYGYTF. Based on the CDR3 plus reference TRBV30 and TRBJ1-2, the full variable domain is SQTIHQWPATLVQPVGSPLSLECTVEGTSNPNLYWYRQAAGRGLQLLFYSVGIGQISSEVPQNLSASRPQDRQFILSSKKLLLSDSGFYLCAWATNYGYTFGSGTRLTVV.

The chain has TRBV19 and TRBJ2-1. Germline V gives CDR1 LNHDA, CDR2 SQIVND (reference sequence). This CDR3 is built from 15 residues. This chain's CDR3 is CASSTLDGPYNEQFF.

This chain connects TRBV13 to TRBJ2-7. This CDR3 region has 14 residues. Germline V gene sequence: CDR1 PRHDT, CDR2 FYEKMQ (reference sequence). CDR3 region: CASSLGDRAHEQYF.

This clonotype ranks as medium-sized (0.01 to 0.1%) in terms of frequency. This sequence joins TRBV19 and TRBJ2-3; absent DNA, TCRdb's TRBD2 call cannot be checked. This CDR3 is 16 amino acids long. The germline V gene encodes CDR1 LNHDA and CDR2 SQIVND (reference sequence). CDR3 loop: CASSPSWARLTDTQYF.

J is TRBJ1-1 and V is TRBV5-5; TCRdb designates TRBD1, a call that cannot be tested without DNA. Germline CDR1 and CDR2: SGHKS and YYEKEE (reference sequence). This CDR3 spans 14 amino acids. This CDR3 is CASSRDRTNTEAFF.

The chain uses TRBV5-6 and TRBJ1-1; TCRdb's D call, TRBD1, is unchecked because there is no DNA. The CDR3 covers 13 residues. Germline CDR1 reads SGHDT; CDR2 reads YYEEEE. CDR3 sequence: CASSFVGSAEAFF.

The CDR3: CASKADYGYTF. The chain combines TRBV6-5 with TRBJ1-2. CDR1 is MNHEY and CDR2 is SVGAGI in the germline V gene. The CDR3 length is 11 residues.

The rearrangement joins TRBV28 to TRBJ1-6. CDR1 MDHEN and CDR2 SYDVKM come from the germline V gene. The CDR3 spans 12 residues. CDR3 residues: CASSLLDSPLHF.

This chain uses TRBV12-3 or TRBV12-4 with TRBJ2-7; TCRdb calls TRBD2, which cannot be checked without DNA. The CDR3 length is 17 residues. CDR3 residues: CASSRHRKEGRSYEQYF.

The chain couples TRBV27 to TRBJ2-7. Germline assignment: CDR1 MNHEY and CDR2 SMNVEV (reference sequence). The CDR3 is 13 residues long. CDR3 loop: CASSVVGVHEQYF.

The V gene is TRBV4-3, the J gene TRBJ2-3. Germline CDR1 and CDR2: LGHNA and YSLEER. The CDR3 is made up of 13 amino acids. CDR3 loop: CASSQDSTDTQYF.

This sequence joins TRBV12-3 or TRBV12-4 and TRBJ1-6. This CDR3 has 13 residues. CDR3 residues: CASSRVGISPLHF.

V and J are TRBV19 and TRBJ1-5. The CDR3 length is 15 residues. Germline lookup yields CDR1 LNHDA and CDR2 SQIVND (reference sequence). CDR3 loop: CASSIWSYSNQPQHF.